This T cell receptor (beta chain) was identified during a study of T cell repertoires in ileal Crohn's disease. Libraries were prepared by immunoSEQ multiplex PCR; TCRdb keeps only in-frame clonotypes and omits some of them. The table shows more than 50,000 clones, with less than 90% occurring only once. Time point indicated: neoterminal ileum biopsy at postoperative endoscopy, about 6 months after surgery. V lost 5 bases and J 6 bases, leaving 20 bases between the germline ends. CDR3 length: 15 amino acids. The germline V gene has CDR1 LGHNA and CDR2 YNFKEQ. The sequencing input was ileal tissue. This receptor was identified in an adult with Crohn's disease. J is TRBJ2-7 and V is TRBV4-2; tentative D call: TRBD2 (5 bases). CDR3 DNA: TGTGCCAGCAGCAACGGGGTTGGTAGGGCGGGCGAGCAGTACTTC. Protein sequence: CASSNGVGRAGEQYF.